This T cell receptor beta chain was retrieved from a study of cytomegalovirus exposure and HLA in healthy donors. Study summary: In an earlier analysis, some 110 million unique TCR beta sequences were found from some 200 million T cells. Study results and limitations: In vitro experiments confirmed that a few CMV-associated chains were specific for CMV antigens.

With respect to this clone: The antigen is not known.

The PCR ran on 60 Vbeta and 13 Jbeta primers. Assay: immunoSEQ multiplex PCR; the TCRdb copy retains only in-frame clones and omits some. Here the sample spans over 100,000 clones, 60% to 80% being singletons. The material sequenced was PBMCs. The sequence derives from a female donor in good health and CMV-seronegative.

In nucleotides, the CDR3 is TGCAGTGCTCTCCAGGGGTATGAGCAGTACTTC. It is translated as CSALQGYEQYF. The chain joins TRBV20-1 to TRBJ2-7; TRBD1 is a possible D gene (6 bases). This CDR3 is built from 11 residues. Trimming removed 5 bases from V and 7 bases from J, with 12 bases in between. From germline, CDR1 is DFQATT and CDR2 SNEGSKA (reference sequence).